This T cell receptor (beta chain) stems from a study of blood T cell repertoires in COVID-19. Study-wide context: The cDNA or gDNA used as material had been derived from T cells, B-cell-depleted T cells, or PBMCs.

The length of the CDR3 is 16 residues. CDR1 MNHEY and CDR2 SMNVEV come from the germline V gene (reference sequence). V shed 5 bases and J 6 bases; nucleotides not matched to a gene: 9. Per the authors' pipeline: The assay estimated nucleated cells by amplifying reference gene primers. Assay: immunoSEQ multiplex PCR; the TCRdb copy retains only in-frame clones and omits some. The D gene and trimming were derived from the DNA, and the V and J assignments and clone size from that table. The sample contains under 85,000 clones, nearly 90% of which appear only once. Sequenced: peripheral blood. This clonotype was obtained from a man aged 65-85 years with acute or convalescent COVID-19. The chain joins TRBV27 to TRBJ2-7; 14 bases agree with TRBD2. The CDR3 protein is CASSPGLAGVGIEQYF. The CDR3 DNA reads as TGTGCCAGCAGTCCGGGACTAGCGGGAGTTGGAATCGAGCAGTACTTC.